This entry describes one T cell receptor (beta chain). The data belong to a study of T cell responses to AZD1222 COVID-19 vaccine. This CDR3 is built from 17 residues. Deletions cut 0 bases from V and 6 bases from J, with 20 bases between. The germline CDR1 and CDR2 sequences are MNHEY and SVGEGT. The protocol was immunoSEQ multiplex PCR, while the TCRdb copy is restricted to in-frame clones and leaves out a portion. Of roughly 150,000 clones listed, around 92% are singletons. The source is an adult in good health. The rearrangement links TRBV6-2 or TRBV6-3 to TRBJ1-2; weak D call: TRBD1 (6 bases). The sequences come from peripheral blood, collected on day 0 of AZD1222 vaccination. Here the CDR3 reads CASSYSMSGAKMNGYTF. The CDR3 DNA reads TGTGCCAGCAGTTACTCTATGTCAGGGGCGAAGATGAATGGCTACACCTTC.